The entry that follows covers one T cell receptor beta chain sequence. The target of this receptor is not known. Per-base qualities were not stored, and no clone one base away is much larger. What this sample's time point label stands for: patch test 1, 2 weeks after DPC sensitization. The intended sense of this specimen's treatment or condition label: therapeutic diphenylcyclopropenone sensitization with weekly scalp DPC. Blood at each patch-test visit was drawn before the patch test was applied. Eligible patients were aged 18 to 70, diagnosed with alopecia, deemed suitable for DPC therapy, and excluded if pregnant. Total RNA was extracted from unfractionated whole blood collected in Tempus Blood RNA tubes. The sample comes from a study of human T cells and chemical hapten exposure (dated by TCRdb to the early 2020s). Looking at the study overall: For sensitization, 2% DPC in acetone was applied to an approximately 2 cm by approximately 2 cm area of upper inner arm skin. Patients additionally received weekly therapeutic DPC doses to the scalp throughout the roughly 24-week study period. Patch tests used Finn chambers with 0.01% DPC on the upper back, scored after 6 days by International Contact Dermatitis Research Group standards. The mostly female patient cohort included alopecia areata with under or over 50% scalp involvement, alopecia totalis and alopecia universalis. Libraries were combined into a pool for sequencing, and differences in TCR yield between samples came mainly from small differences in library volumes within the pool. The study tracked peripheral blood TCR repertoire changes in vivo during primary and secondary sensitization to the hapten diphenylcyclopropenone (DPC) in alopecia patients. Blood samples were taken from patients before sensitization (week 0) and then at 2, 6 and about 24 weeks after DPC sensitization. Nearly 30 alopecia patients gave blood for TCR sequencing at one to four time points (pre-sensitization, 2, 6 and 24 weeks). Here is what the overall study found, with its caveats: Significantly more large CDR3 similarity clusters were formed by expanded TCRs than by pre-sensitization or healthy control sets, consistent with antigen-driven responses. Patch test score was positively correlated with the number of PT1 expanded TCRs, with significance at thresholds 8, 16 and 32 but not at 4. Because every patient had alopecia, a presumed autoimmune disease, the patients' immune response might differ from that of healthy individuals. The number of TCRs above 1 in 1000 frequency did not change with DPC sensitization; there was no evidence of global repertoire structure alterations. After repeated subsampling, changes were observed in the strength of the expansion versus patch-test correlation and in the threshold at which the correlation became significant.

Receptor amplification or capture employed RACE. The run used a NextSeq 500. During library preparation, unique molecular identifiers were attached to individual cDNA molecules so that TCRs could be counted in a quantitative, reproducible way. From each blood RNA sample, both TCR alpha and TCR beta chains were sequenced. Processing in the source paper ran as follows. Samples had a median of roughly 91,000 TCRs, with a range from roughly 23,224 to 750,000. V, J and CDR3 annotation of the TCR reads was carried out using the Decombinator software suite. For PS versus PT1 abundance plots, all samples were subsampled to the same number of TCRs (28,000). TCRs were defined as expanded if absent before sensitization and observed at least eight times at the 2-week time point. TCRdb took the public reads, trimmed them with fastp at Q25, ran MiXCR for clone calling and kept in-frame beta chains. Entries that share a CDR3 protein sequence are merged under the most common genes and DNA. The V and J calls shown here were made by TCRdb, not taken from the authors' results. The sample table contains fewer than 400,000 distinct CDR3 sequences; only one count was recorded for approximately 6.3% of them. The leading ten clones occupy 8.4% of the sample.

V trim: 10 bases; J trim: 1 base; unmatched bases: 7. From the germline V gene, CDR1 is MNHNS and CDR2 is SASEGT. The CDR3 starts with the cysteine, ends with the phenylalanine, and has 14 residues. The entry retains the CDR3 DNA only, 42 bases that are in frame from base 1. The receptor comes from a woman between 18 and 29 years old with alopecia areata. Some clones in this sample may be carry-over from other donors' samples. The rearranged segments are TRBV6-1 and TRBJ2-3, with 8 bases matching TRBD2. The input for sequencing was whole blood, taken in connection with sensitization to the hapten diphenylcyclopropenone (DPC). CDR3 reads: CATLRGGGTDTQYF. The DNA sequence is TGTGCCACCCTCCGGGGGGGGGGCACAGATACGCAGTATTTT.